A single sample is the source of the 13 T cell receptor beta chains below, sequenced in a study of tumor-infiltrating lymphocytes in primary liver carcinoma. From 500 ng total RNA, TCR beta cDNA was generated with a primer in the constant region. A slightly modified ARM-PCR protocol with three nested multiplex PCR rounds produced these TCR beta libraries. Use of TRBV1-TRBV30 forward primers with a C-beta reverse primer characterized the first two PCR rounds, which lasted about 10 cycles each. Each CDR3 protein is one row after TCRdb ran MiXCR on the multiplex PCR reads. The sample has just over 300,000 distinct CDR3 sequences; about three fifths are singletons. For blood RNA, unsorted whole blood served as the source, and germline DNA was extracted too. Sequencing was done on a sample of peripheral blood. Receptor source: a woman in her 30s with primary liver carcinoma and hepatitis B virus infection.

Points on this clonotype: Just one base apart from a much larger clone, this may be a read error. This sequence joins TRBV6-5 and TRBJ2-1; unclear D gene. The CDR3 is 16 amino acids. Looked up from germline, CDR1 is MNHEY and CDR2 is SVGAGI. CDR3 region: CASSYSLIPSVNEQLF. CDR3 in DNA: TGTGCCAGCAGTTACTCGCTTATTCCGAGCGTCAATGAGCAGCTCTTC.

With respect to this clonotype: At one end, the junction sequence differs from germline, possibly due to a read error. The chain combines TRBV5-4 with TRBJ2-1; 12 bases align to TRBD2. Per the germline V gene, CDR1 is SGHNT and CDR2 is YYREEE (reference sequence). The CDR3 spans 19 residues. CDR3 sequence reads: CASSLETSGSGLAYNEQSF. The CDR3, as DNA: TGTGCCAGCAGCTTGGAGACTAGCGGGAGTGGTCTAGCCTACAATGAGCAGTCCTTC.

For this clonotype: The junction differs from germline at one of its ends, possibly a read error. The gene calls are TRBV6-1 and TRBJ1-2; perhaps TRBD1 as D (5 bases). Germline V gene sequence: CDR1 MNHNS, CDR2 SASEGT. CDR3 length equals 14 residues. DNA for the CDR3: TGTACCAGCAGTGAACGGCGGGGGACCTATGGCTACACATTC. Protein sequence: CTSSERRGTYGYTF.

For this clonotype: Lacking the conserved final phenylalanine or tryptophan, this CDR3 likely reflects a read error. The rearrangement uses TRBV11-2 and TRBJ2-5, with D perhaps matching TRBD1 (5 bases). CDR1 and CDR2 from the germline V gene are SGHAT and FQNNGV. The ends were cut back, 2 bases at V and 1 base at J, with 17 bases in the middle. This CDR3 contains 17 residues. DNA of the CDR3: TGTGCCAGCAGCTTAAACTCCAGGGCCGAAACCCAAGAGACCCAGTACTTA. This gives the protein CASSLNSRAETQETQYL.

The chain uses TRBV12-5 and TRBJ2-5; either TRBD1 or TRBD2 may fit D (5 bases each). This CDR3 contains 17 residues. Trimming removed 4 bases at V and 1 base at J, with 19 bases between. Per germline, CDR1 LGHNT and CDR2 FRNRAP. The CDR3 nucleotides are TGTGCTAGTGGTTCTTGGTTCGGGACCCGGCGCCAAGAGACCCAGTACTTC. Its translation is CASGSWFGTRRQETQYF.

As for this clonotype: At one end the junction does not follow the germline gene, possibly because of a read error. The V and J genes are TRBV11-1 and TRBJ1-3; D call uncertain. Germline assignment: CDR1 SGHAT and CDR2 FQDESV (reference sequence). The CDR3 loop spans 17 amino acids. The CDR3 spells CVSSLATSPYSGDTIYF. CDR3 bases: TGTGTCAGCAGCTTAGCGACGTCACCCTACTCTGGAGACACCATATATTTT.

This chain uses TRBV4-2 with TRBJ2-7; no clear D. V was pared by 0 bases and J by 1 base, with 13 bases between. Germline assignment: CDR1 LGHNA and CDR2 YNFKEQ. The CDR3 has 16 residues. CDR3 in DNA: TGTGCCAGCAGCCAAGAGAATGTAGTGGCGTCCTACGAGCAGTACTTC. It encodes CASSQENVVASYEQYF.

This clonotype was seen just once. A single base separates this from a much larger clone, so it may be a read error. The chain combines TRBV6-2 or TRBV6-3 with TRBJ2-1; perhaps TRBD2 as D (5 bases). V shed 7 bases and J shed 1 base, with 11 bases lying between them. From germline, CDR1 is MNHEY and CDR2 SVGEGT. The length of the CDR3 is 14 residues. CDR3 loop: CASNEGGSYNEQFF. CDR3 nucleotide sequence: TGTGCCAGCAATGAAGGAGGATCCTACAATGAGCAGTTCTTC.

Ten or more counts support this clonotype. This chain joins TRBV6-5 and TRBJ2-7, with D uncertain. The V gene lost 6 bases and the J gene lost 7 bases, with 10 bases spanning the gap. CDR1 is MNHEY and CDR2 is SVGAGI in the germline V gene. The CDR3 length is 11 residues. The CDR3 bases are TGTGCCAGCAGGGGCCCGCGAGAGCAGTACTTC. Translating gives CASRGPREQYF.

On this clonotype itself: No DNA is shown, since the ends of the CDR3 on it are uncertain; the CDR3 is the one TCRdb lists. V and J are TRBV6-1 and TRBJ2-1; TRBD2, the table's D call, lacks a check against the DNA. The germline V gene has CDR1 MNHNS and CDR2 SASEGT. The CDR3 is 15 residues long, ends included. The CDR3 region is CASSVGRGAYIEHFF.

This chain joins TRBV4-1 and TRBJ2-7, with D perhaps matching TRBD2 (6 bases). CDR1 MGHRA and CDR2 YSYEKL come from the germline V gene. CDR3 length equals 15 residues. Trimming took 0 bases from V and 4 from J, leaving 13 bases between them. The CDR3: CASSQDPGLLYEQYF. In DNA, the CDR3 is TGCGCCAGCAGCCAAGATCCCGGACTATTATACGAGCAGTACTTC.

Regarding this clonotype: A junction boundary mismatches the germline segment, possibly from a read error. This chain connects TRBV11-2 to TRBJ2-3, with 7 bases fitting TRBD2. The germline V gene encodes CDR1 SGHAT and CDR2 FQNNGV. The CDR3 has 16 amino acids. CDR3 sequence: CVSSRVSGRIADAQYF. The CDR3 nucleotides read TGTGTCAGCAGCCGAGTATCCGGGAGGATCGCAGATGCGCAGTATTTT.

As regards this clonotype: The junction departs from the called germline gene at one end, perhaps through a read error. The gene calls are TRBV11-2 and TRBJ2-1, with 8 bases fitting TRBD2. The germline V gene encodes CDR1 SGHAT and CDR2 FQNNGV. The CDR3 consists of 14 residues. The CDR3 DNA is TGCGCCAGCAGCCCACTAGCGGCTTACAATGAGCAGTCCTTC. This sequence encodes CASSPLAAYNEQSF.